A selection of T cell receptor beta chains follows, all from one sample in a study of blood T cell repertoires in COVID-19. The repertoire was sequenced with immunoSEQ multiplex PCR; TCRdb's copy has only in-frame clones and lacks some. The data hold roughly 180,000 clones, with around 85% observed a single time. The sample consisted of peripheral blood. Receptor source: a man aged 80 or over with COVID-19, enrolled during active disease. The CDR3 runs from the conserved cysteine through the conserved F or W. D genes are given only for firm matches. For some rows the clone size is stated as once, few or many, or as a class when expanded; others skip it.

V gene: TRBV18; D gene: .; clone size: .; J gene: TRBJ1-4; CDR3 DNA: TGTGCCAGCTCACCACAACAGGGTCGTAATGAAAAACTGTTTTTT; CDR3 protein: CASSPQQGRNEKLFF
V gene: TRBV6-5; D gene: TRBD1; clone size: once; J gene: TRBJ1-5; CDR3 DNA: TGTGCCAGCAGCCAAGGGACAGGGCCTCAGCCCCAGCATTTT; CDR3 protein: CASSQGTGPQPQHF
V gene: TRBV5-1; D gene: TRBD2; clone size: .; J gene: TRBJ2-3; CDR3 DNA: TGCGCCAGCAGCTTGGAAGGAGGTAGCGGGGGATCTAGCACAGATACGCAGTATTTT; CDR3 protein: CASSLEGGSGGSSTDTQYF
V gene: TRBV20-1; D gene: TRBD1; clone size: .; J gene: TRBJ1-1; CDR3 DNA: TGCAGTGCTAGTCGACAGGGGAACACTGAAGCTTTCTTT; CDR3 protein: CSASRQGNTEAFF
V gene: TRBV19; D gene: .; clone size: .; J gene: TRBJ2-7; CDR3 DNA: TGTGCCAGTAGTGGAGGGTTGTACGAGCAGTACTTC; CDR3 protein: CASSGGLYEQYF
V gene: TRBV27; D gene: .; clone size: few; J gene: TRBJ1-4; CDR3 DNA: TGTGCCAGCAGTTACGCGCCGCGCTTGGATGAAAAACTGTTTTTT; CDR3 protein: CASSYAPRLDEKLFF
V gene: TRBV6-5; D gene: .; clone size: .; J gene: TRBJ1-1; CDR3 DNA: TGTGCCAGCAGTTACTCCTCGAGAAAAACTGAAGCTTTCTTT; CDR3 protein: CASSYSSRKTEAFF
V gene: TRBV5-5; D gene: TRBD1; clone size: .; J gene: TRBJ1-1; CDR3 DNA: TGTGCCAGCTTGGCCCCGGGACAGGGCACTGAAGCTTTCTTT; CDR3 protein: CASLAPGQGTEAFF
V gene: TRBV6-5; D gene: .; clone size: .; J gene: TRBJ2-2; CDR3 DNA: TGTGCCAGCAGGAGGGCGGCAGCTGGGGAGCTGTTTTTT; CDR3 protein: CASRRAAAGELFF
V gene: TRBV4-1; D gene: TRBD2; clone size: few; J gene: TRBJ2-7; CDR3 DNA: TGCGCCAGCAGCCAGTACATAGCGGGGGGAGAGCAGTACTTC; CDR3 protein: CASSQYIAGGEQYF
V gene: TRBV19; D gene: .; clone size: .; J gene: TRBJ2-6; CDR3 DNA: TGTGCCAGTAGTATGGTAGGTGACTACTCTGGGGCCAACGTCCTGACTTTC; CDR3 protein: CASSMVGDYSGANVLTF
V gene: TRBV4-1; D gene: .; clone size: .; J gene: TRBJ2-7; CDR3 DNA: TGCGCCAGCAGTGAGGCGGGGAGCTACGAGCAGTACTTC; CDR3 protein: CASSEAGSYEQYF
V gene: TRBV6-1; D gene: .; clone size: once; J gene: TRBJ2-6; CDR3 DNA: TGTGCCAGCAGTGACCGACACATCTCTGGGGCCAACGTCCTGACTTTC; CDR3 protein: CASSDRHISGANVLTF
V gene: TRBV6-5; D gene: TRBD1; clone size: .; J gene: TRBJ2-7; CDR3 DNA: TGTGCCAGCACTCCAGGGACAGGGAGGTACGAGCAGTACTTC; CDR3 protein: CASTPGTGRYEQYF